Listed below are T cell receptor beta chains from one sample, sequenced in a study of blood T cell repertoires in COVID-19. Data came from immunoSEQ multiplex PCR; TCRdb stores just in-frame clones and leaves some out. The table includes 120,000 to 150,000 clones, more than 75% detected once. Sample: peripheral blood. These receptors were taken from a human donor in a cohort sampled during active COVID-19. CDR3s include the opening cysteine and the closing phenylalanine or tryptophan. A D gene is named only where the DNA matches it firmly. Rows give clone size only sometimes, using once, few, many, or a class for an expanded clone.

TRBD2	.	TRBV4-2	TRBJ2-3	CASSQGYPDLTTSGVTDTQYF	TGTGCCAGCAGCCAAGGTTATCCAGACTTAACGACTAGCGGAGTCACAGATACGCAGTATTTT
TRBD2	.	TRBV30	TRBJ2-7	CAWTHGGGLYEQYF	TGTGCCTGGACCCACGGGGGGGGACTCTACGAGCAGTACTTC
TRBD1	.	TRBV19	TRBJ2-5	CASSGQGAEAETQYF	TGTGCCAGTAGTGGACAGGGGGCGGAGGCAGAGACCCAGTACTTC
TRBD2	.	TRBV4-2	TRBJ2-1	CASSSTKVAGGRDEQFF	TGTGCCAGCAGCTCCACGAAAGTAGCGGGAGGACGAGATGAGCAGTTCTTC
.	.	TRBV12-3/TRBV12-4	TRBJ1-6	CASSRDIGSPLHF	TGTGCCAGCAGTCGGGACATCGGCTCACCCCTCCACTTT
.	once	TRBV19	TRBJ1-3	CASSETGPSSGNTIYF	TGTGCCAGTAGTGAAACAGGGCCCAGCTCTGGAAACACCATATATTTT
.	once	TRBV5-4	TRBJ2-3	CASRRGGSNTDTQYF	TGTGCCAGCAGAAGGGGAGGTTCTAACACAGATACGCAGTATTTT
.	.	TRBV6-5	TRBJ1-1	CASKSGQGRNTEAFF	TGTGCCAGCAAATCTGGGCAGGGTCGGAACACTGAAGCTTTCTTT
.	.	TRBV9	TRBJ2-3	CASSVDSGRQGTDTQYF	TGTGCCAGCAGCGTAGACTCCGGGAGACAAGGCACAGATACGCAGTATTTT
TRBD2	.	TRBV9	TRBJ2-3	CASSPGLAGVFIGTDTQYF	TGTGCCAGCAGCCCGGGACTAGCGGGAGTCTTTATAGGCACAGATACGCAGTATTTT
TRBD1	.	TRBV7-6	TRBJ2-4	CASSTGGAAKNIQYF	TGTGCCAGCAGCACAGGGGGCGCAGCCAAAAACATTCAGTACTTC
TRBD2	.	TRBV12-5	TRBJ2-1	CASASGAYNEQFF	TGTGCTAGTGCTAGCGGTGCCTACAATGAGCAGTTCTTC
.	.	TRBV29-1	TRBJ2-2	CSVHRESANTGELFF	TGCAGCGTTCACAGGGAGAGCGCGAACACCGGGGAGCTGTTTTTT
TRBD2	.	TRBV5-1	TRBJ2-3	CASSQNPGTSGRGVTDTQYF	TGCGCCAGCAGCCAGAACCCAGGGACTAGCGGGAGGGGCGTCACAGATACGCAGTATTTT
.	.	TRBV5-1	TRBJ2-5	CASSTGYQETQYF	TGCGCCAGCAGTACGGGGTACCAAGAGACCCAGTACTTC
TRBD1	.	TRBV19	TRBJ1-2	CASRTTGGLGYTF	TGTGCCAGTAGAACAACAGGGGGCCTGGGCTACACCTTC
.	.	TRBV18	TRBJ1-2	CASSPLTGGNYGYTF	TGTGCCAGCTCACCACTAACAGGTGGGAACTATGGCTACACCTTC
.	few	TRBV4-1	TRBJ2-1	CASSQWLGGEQFF	TGCGCCAGCAGCCAATGGCTCGGAGGTGAGCAGTTCTTC
TRBD1	.	TRBV29-1	TRBJ2-5	CSVRRRGQQQETQYF	TGCAGCGTGCGGCGCAGGGGGCAGCAACAAGAGACCCAGTACTTC
.	.	TRBV3-1/TRBV3-2	TRBJ1-5	CASSQDPGDNQPQHF	TGTGCCAGCAGCCAAGATCCAGGGGACAATCAGCCCCAGCATTTT